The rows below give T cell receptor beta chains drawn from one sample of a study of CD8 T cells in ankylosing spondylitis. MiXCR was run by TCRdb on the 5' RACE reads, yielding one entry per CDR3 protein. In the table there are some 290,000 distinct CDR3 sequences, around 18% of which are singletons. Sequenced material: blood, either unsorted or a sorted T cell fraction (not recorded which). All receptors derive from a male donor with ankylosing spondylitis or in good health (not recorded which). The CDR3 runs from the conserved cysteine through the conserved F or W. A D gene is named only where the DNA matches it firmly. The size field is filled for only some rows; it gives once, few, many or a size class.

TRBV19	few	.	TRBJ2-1	TGTGCCAGTAGTAGGGTAGCCGGAAATGAGCAGTTCTTC	CASSRVAGNEQFF
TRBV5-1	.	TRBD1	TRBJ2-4	TGCGCCAGCAGCCCGACCGACAGGGTTGGCATTCAGTACTTC	CASSPTDRVGIQYF
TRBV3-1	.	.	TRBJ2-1	TGTGCCAGCAGCCCGGAAGGCCCGACGAGCTCCTACAATGAGCAGTTCTTC	CASSPEGPTSSYNEQFF
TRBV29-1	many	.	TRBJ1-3	TGCAGCGCAAATGGCCAGGGTCTCAACACCATATATTTT	CSANGQGLNTIYF
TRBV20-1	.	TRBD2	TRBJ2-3	TGCAGTGTAACGGGACTAAACACAGATACGCAGTATTTT	CSVTGLNTDTQYF
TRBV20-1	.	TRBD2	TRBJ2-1	TGCAGTGCTAGTTCTAGCGGGGGGTTTAATGAGCAGTTCTTC	CSASSSGGFNEQFF
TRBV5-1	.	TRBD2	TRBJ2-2	TGCGCCAGCAGCTCCACTAGCGGGGGGTTCGCGAACACCGGGGAGCTGTTTTTT	CASSSTSGGFANTGELFF
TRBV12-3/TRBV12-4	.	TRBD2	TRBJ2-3	TGTGCCAGCAGTCTGGGACTAGCGGAGACAGATACGCAGTATTTT	CASSLGLAETDTQYF
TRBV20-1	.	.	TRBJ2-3	TGCAGTGCTAGATTCTTGACAGCCAGCACTAAGTCAGATACGCAGTATTTT	CSARFLTASTKSDTQYF
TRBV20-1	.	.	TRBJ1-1	TGCAGTGCTAGAGATCAACAGTTGAACACTGAAGCTTTCTTT	CSARDQQLNTEAFF
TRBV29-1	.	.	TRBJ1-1	TGCAGCGTTGTCAGAAATTGGGGAACTGAAGCTTTCTTT	CSVVRNWGTEAFF
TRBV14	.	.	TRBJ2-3	TGTGCCAGCAGCCCTCGGGGCACAGATACGCAGTATTTT	CASSPRGTDTQYF
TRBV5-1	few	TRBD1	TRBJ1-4	TGCGCCAGCAGCTTGGCCGGGGGGACAGGGAATGAAAAACTGTTTTTT	CASSLAGGTGNEKLFF
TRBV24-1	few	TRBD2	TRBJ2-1	TGTGCCACCAGTGAGTTGGGACTAGCGGGAGCCCACAATGAGCAGTTCTTC	CATSELGLAGAHNEQFF
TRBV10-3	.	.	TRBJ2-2	TGTGCCATCAGTGAGTCCGGGGGAGGTTACACCGGGGAGCTGTTTTTT	CAISESGGGYTGELFF
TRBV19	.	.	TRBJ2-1	TGTGCCAGTAGTCCTCGGACTACCGGCCCCTACAATGAGCAGTTCTTC	CASSPRTTGPYNEQFF
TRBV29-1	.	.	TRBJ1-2	TGCAGCGTTGAAGAGGAGTCAGACTATGGCTACACCTTC	CSVEEESDYGYTF
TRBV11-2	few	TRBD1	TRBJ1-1	TGTGCCAGCAGCTTCCGGGACAGGGTCACTGAAGCTTTCTTT	CASSFRDRVTEAFF
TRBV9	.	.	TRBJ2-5	TGTGCCAGCAGCGGAACGGGGGGCGTGGAGACCCAGTACTTC	CASSGTGGVETQYF
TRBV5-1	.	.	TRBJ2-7	TGCGCCAGCAGCGGTGGCGATGCCTACAATGAGCAGTACTTC	CASSGGDAYNEQYF
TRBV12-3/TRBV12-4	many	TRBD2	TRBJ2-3	TGTGCCAGCAGCCCCGGAGGGAGGGTCACAGATACGCAGTATTTT	CASSPGGRVTDTQYF
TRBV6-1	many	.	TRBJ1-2	TGTGCCAGCAGGAGAACAGGGAACTATGGCTACACCTTC	CASRRTGNYGYTF
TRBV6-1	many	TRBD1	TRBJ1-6	TGTGCCAGCAGTCAGGGACAGGGTAATTCACCCCTCCACTTT	CASSQGQGNSPLHF
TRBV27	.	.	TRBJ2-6	TGTGCCAGCAGTTTAGATCCTGGGGCCAACGTCCTGACTTTC	CASSLDPGANVLTF
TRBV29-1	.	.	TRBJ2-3	TGCAGCGTTGAAGATTGGGGCGGAACTAGCACAGATACGCAGTATTTT	CSVEDWGGTSTDTQYF
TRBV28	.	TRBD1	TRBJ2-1	TGTGCCAGCAGTGAAGGGGGCCTCTCCTACAATGAGCAGTTCTTC	CASSEGGLSYNEQFF
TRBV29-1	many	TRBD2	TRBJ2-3	TGCAGCGTTTCCGGGGGGGATACGCAGTATTTT	CSVSGGDTQYF
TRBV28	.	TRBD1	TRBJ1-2	TGTGCCAGCTGGGGAGGGGCCAGGGGGTATGGCTACACCTTC	CASWGGARGYGYTF
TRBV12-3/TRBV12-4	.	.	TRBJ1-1	TGTGCCAGCAGTTTAGCAGGGGCGCCGGGGACTGAAGCTTTCTTT	CASSLAGAPGTEAFF
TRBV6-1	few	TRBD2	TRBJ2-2	TGTGCCAGCAGGGATACTAGCGGAGCTAACACCGGGGAGCTGTTTTTT	CASRDTSGANTGELFF
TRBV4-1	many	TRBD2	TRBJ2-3	TGCGCCAGCAGCCAAGAGGGACTAGCGGGTAGCACAGATACGCAGTATTTT	CASSQEGLAGSTDTQYF
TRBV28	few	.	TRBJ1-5	TGTGCCAGCACCGTGGGTGAAAGGCCCCAGCATTTT	CASTVGERPQHF
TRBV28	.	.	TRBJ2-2	TGTGCCAGCAGTTTCCGGGACATATACACCGGGGAGCTGTTTTTT	CASSFRDIYTGELFF
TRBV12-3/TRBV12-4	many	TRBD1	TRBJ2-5	TGTGCCAGCAGCCGGGACAGCCAAGAGACCCAGTACTTC	CASSRDSQETQYF
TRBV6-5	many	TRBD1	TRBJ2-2	TGTGCCAGCAGTTACGTGACAGGGGGAAGGACCGGGGAGCTGTTTTTT	CASSYVTGGRTGELFF
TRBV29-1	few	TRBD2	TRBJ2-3	TGCAGCGTTCGTTTCTCGGGACTAGCGGGGGTTCATGGTGGCACAGATACGCAGTATTTT	CSVRFSGLAGVHGGTDTQYF